These T cell receptor beta chains were read from a single sample in a study of graft-versus-host responses after intestinal transplantation. Produced via immunoSEQ multiplex PCR; TCRdb's table is partial and in-frame only. The data show over 75,000 clones, about 90% seen once. These TCRs' antigens remain unknown. The source material was unstimulated CD8+ T cells sorted from spleen or lymph node cells, sampled before transplant. All receptors derive from a human donor who was the organ donor for an intestinal transplant. Each CDR3 is given with its conserved first and last residue. The D gene is left open where the match is weak. The listing skips clone size in some rows; elsewhere it reads once, few, many or a size class.

clone_size j_call d_call v_call cdr3_nt cdr3_aa
. TRBJ2-7 . TRBV27 TGTGCCAGCAGTTTAGGAGGGTCCTACGAGCAGTACTTC CASSLGGSYEQYF
. TRBJ1-5 . TRBV6-5 TGTGCCAGCAGCCCTTCTCGAGGGCAGCCCCAGCATTTT CASSPSRGQPQHF
. TRBJ2-2 . TRBV6-6 TGTGCCAGCAGTCCGTACAAGAAAACCGGGGAGCTGTTTTTT CASSPYKKTGELFF
once TRBJ1-2 TRBD1 TRBV5-1 TGCGCCAGCAGCACCCCCGGGACAGGGAACTATGGCTACACCTTC CASSTPGTGNYGYTF
. TRBJ2-7 TRBD1 TRBV15 TGTGCCACCAGCCACCATACGGCACAGGGGAAGGATTACGAGCAGTACTTC CATSHHTAQGKDYEQYF
. TRBJ1-5 . TRBV6-1 TGTGCCAGCACCGACAGAAATCGAGATCAGCCCCAGCATTTT CASTDRNRDQPQHF
. TRBJ2-3 . TRBV9 TGTGCCAGCAGCCCTCACCCGGGTTCGAGGACAGATACGCAGTATTTT CASSPHPGSRTDTQYF
. TRBJ2-7 TRBD1 TRBV28 TGTGCCAGCAGTTTAACCGGGACAGGGGACTACGAGCAGTACTTC CASSLTGTGDYEQYF
. TRBJ2-1 . TRBV13 TGTGCCAGCAGCTTAGAATCTTCCGATGAGCAGTTCTTC CASSLESSDEQFF
. TRBJ1-5 TRBD1 TRBV28 TGTGCCAGCAGCCTGGGACAGGGCAAATTGCCCCAGCATTTT CASSLGQGKLPQHF
. TRBJ1-1 TRBD1 TRBV7-9 TGTGCCAGCAGCCCGGGGACAGGGTTGAACACTGAAGCTTTCTTT CASSPGTGLNTEAFF
. TRBJ2-3 TRBD2 TRBV4-1 TGCGCCAGCAGCCAAGTAGCGGGGACGTTAACAGATACGCAGTATTTT CASSQVAGTLTDTQYF
. TRBJ1-5 . TRBV4-2 TGTGCCAGCAGCCAAGATACGTCACAGATAATCAGGCCCCAGCATTTT CASSQDTSQIIRPQHF
once TRBJ2-2 . TRBV11-3 TGTGCCAGCAGCTTTTCAGGGTCCACCGGGGAGCTGTTTTTT CASSFSGSTGELFF
. TRBJ2-1 . TRBV11-3 TGTGCCAGCAGCTCCTTCGAAGCTAATGAGCAGTTCTTC CASSSFEANEQFF
. TRBJ2-1 TRBD2 TRBV12-5 TGTGCTAGTGGTTTGGTTGAGGGGTTTGTGCGACTAGCGGTTTACAATGAGCAGTTCTTC CASGLVEGFVRLAVYNEQFF
once TRBJ2-3 TRBD2 TRBV4-1 TGCGCCAGCAGCCAATTAGCGGGGAGCACAGATACGCAGTATTTT CASSQLAGSTDTQYF
. TRBJ1-4 TRBD1 TRBV5-1 TGCGCCAGCAGCTGTGATCCGGGACAGGGAGTCCGTGCACTCAATGGAGTGCGTGAAAAACTGTTTTTT CASSCDPGQGVRALNGVREKLFF
. TRBJ1-1 . TRBV6-5 TGTGCCAGCAGTTACGCGTATAGGGGCACTGAAGCTTTCTTT CASSYAYRGTEAFF
. TRBJ1-2 TRBD1 TRBV5-4 TGTGCCAGCAGCTCCGGGACAGACTATGGCTACACCTTC CASSSGTDYGYTF